One and the same sample provided the 15 T cell receptor beta chains below, sequenced in a study of cytomegalovirus exposure and HLA in healthy donors. Clones were sequenced by immunoSEQ multiplex PCR, and TCRdb holds only the in-frame ones, with some missing. The sample shows approximately 160,000 clones, roughly nine tenths of them seen only once. Source material: PBMCs. Source of these receptors: a man between 18 and 29 years old in good health and CMV-seropositive.

This clone was recorded once. This chain uses TRBV6-1 with TRBJ2-7, with D possibly being TRBD2 (5 bases). V lost 5 bases and J lost 0, with 14 bases in between. CDR3 length: 15 amino acids. CDR1 is MNHNS, CDR2 SASEGT, per germline. The CDR3 bases are TGTGCCAGCAGTACCCGGGATTCCGCCTCCTACGAGCAGTACTTC. This encodes CASSTRDSASYEQYF.

V gene TRBV9 combines with J gene TRBJ2-7; 7 positions agree with TRBD2. In germline, CDR1 is SGDLS, CDR2 YYNGEE. The CDR3 spans 15 residues. J lost 3 bases, V lost 0 bases, and 6 bases had no gene match. This CDR3 reads CASSVGTSVNYEQYF. Written as DNA, the CDR3 is TGTGCCAGCAGCGTAGGTACTAGCGTGAACTACGAGCAGTACTTC.

This chain uses TRBV5-1 with TRBJ1-5; D not resolved. CDR3 length: 14 residues. Germline-derived CDR1 and CDR2 are SGHRS and YFSETQ. V dropped 0 bases and J dropped 10 bases, with 14 bases sitting between them. CDR3 loop: CASSLAGPPDPQHF. The CDR3 coding sequence is TGCGCCAGCAGCTTGGCGGGTCCCCCCGACCCCCAGCATTTT.

The V call is TRBV7-9, the J call TRBJ2-7; TRBD1 might be the D (6 bases). The V gene's germline CDR1 is SEHNR and CDR2 FQNEAQ (reference sequence). The CDR3 covers 12 residues. Trimming stripped 8 bases from V and 2 bases from J, with 10 bases between. CDR3 protein: CASEDRTYEQYF. For the CDR3, the DNA is TGTGCCAGCGAGGACAGAACCTACGAGCAGTACTTC.

This chain uses TRBV7-8 with TRBJ2-7, with D maybe TRBD1 (5 bases). Germline CDR1 SGHVS, CDR2 FQNEAQ. The V gene lost 5 bases and the J gene lost 3 bases, with 17 bases spanning the gap. The CDR3 totals 15 residues. The CDR3 spells CASSRVAGAGYEQYF. In DNA, the CDR3 is TGTGCCAGCAGCCGTGTTGCTGGGGCAGGCTACGAGCAGTACTTC.

The J gene is TRBJ2-1, the V gene TRBV5-4, with D maybe TRBD2 (8 bases). The CDR3 length is 17 residues. Germline V CDR1 and CDR2: SGHNT, YYREEE (reference sequence). With 6 bases removed from V and 8 bases from J, the gap between germline ends came to 27 bases. This CDR3 reads CASTPGLQGWTSYEQFF. For the CDR3, the DNA is TGTGCCAGCACCCCAGGCCTACAGGGGTGGACTAGCTATGAGCAGTTCTTC.

The chain links TRBV5-1 to TRBJ2-2, with TRBD1 matching 9 bases. Germline values: CDR1 SGHRS, CDR2 YFSETQ. V was pared by 2 bases and J by 3 bases, with 5 bases of the junction left unmatched. The CDR3 consists of 16 residues. In nucleotides, the CDR3 is TGCGCCAGCAGCTTCGGGACAGGGATGGACACCGGGGAGCTGTTTTTT. It yields the protein CASSFGTGMDTGELFF.

J is TRBJ1-1 and V is TRBV6-1; D is perhaps TRBD1 (5 bases). Trimming stripped 0 bases from V and 2 bases from J, with 7 bases between. Germline V gene lookup returns CDR1 MNHNS and CDR2 SASEGT. The CDR3 is 14 amino acids. The CDR3, as DNA: TGTGCCAGCAGTGAAGCAGGGGCTAACACTGAAGCTTTCTTT. This sequence encodes CASSEAGANTEAFF.

The chain combines TRBV27 with TRBJ2-2; TRBD1 matches 9 bases. Trimming cost V 5 bases and J 4 bases; bases outside gene matches: 8. CDR3 size: 16 residues. The germline V gene encodes CDR1 MNHEY and CDR2 SMNVEV (reference sequence). The chain's CDR3 is CASSLWDRAGTGELFF. CDR3 nucleotides: TGTGCCAGCAGTCTTTGGGACAGGGCAGGCACCGGGGAGCTGTTTTTT.

This clone was observed a single time. The chain employs TRBV12-5 and TRBJ2-7; 7 positions agree with TRBD1. Germline CDR1 and CDR2: LGHNT and FRNRAP. The CDR3 covers 14 residues. V was pared by 5 bases and J by 0 bases, with 4 bases of the junction left unmatched. The CDR3 loop reads CASGPTGNSYEQYF. The CDR3 DNA follows: TGTGCTAGTGGTCCGACAGGGAACTCCTACGAGCAGTACTTC.

CDR3 residues: CASSLMGQGINEQYF. The CDR3 coding sequence is TGTGCCAGCAGCTTAATGGGACAGGGAATTAACGAGCAGTACTTC. The chain employs TRBV7-9 and TRBJ2-7; 9 bases match TRBD1. Germline trimming cut 2 bases from V and 5 bases from J; bases unmatched to any gene: 7. Germline values: CDR1 SEHNR, CDR2 FQNEAQ (reference sequence). The length of the CDR3 is 15 residues. Full variable domain (outside the CDR3, taken from reference TRBV7-9 and TRBJ2-7): DTGVSQNPRHKITKRGQNVTFRCDPISEHNRLYWYRQTLGQGPEFLTYFQNEAQLEKSRLLSDRFSAERPKGSFSTLEIQRTEQGDSAMYLCASSLMGQGINEQYFGPGTRLTVT.

J is TRBJ1-2 and V is TRBV7-9; D may be TRBD1 (6 bases). Per germline, CDR1 SEHNR and CDR2 FQNEAQ (reference sequence). CDR3 length equals 14 residues. V shed 5 bases and J shed 0 bases, with 10 bases lying between them. CDR3 sequence: CASSLDSPNYGYTF. CDR3 nucleotide sequence: TGTGCCAGCAGCCTGGACAGCCCTAACTATGGCTACACCTTC.

The CDR3 bases are TGTGCCAGCAGTCGAGACATTTACGGCAATCAGCCCCAGCATTTT. It codes for CASSRDIYGNQPQHF. This chain links TRBV6-5 with TRBJ1-5; D is uncertain. The CDR3 has 15 residues. The germline V gene has CDR1 MNHEY and CDR2 SVGAGI. V was shortened by 5 bases and J by 2 bases, with 13 bases between the two germline ends.

The V and J genes are TRBV18 and TRBJ2-2; D unresolved. CDR1 and CDR2 (germline): KGHSH, LQKENI. This CDR3 has 12 residues. V lost 6 bases and J 4 bases, leaving 6 bases between the germline ends. The CDR3 sequence is CASSPLTGELFF. CDR3 DNA: TGTGCCAGCTCTCCTCTCACCGGGGAGCTGTTTTTT.

The rearrangement links TRBV15 to TRBJ2-1; perhaps TRBD1 as D (6 bases). The V and J ends lost 5 bases and 14 bases respectively, with 19 bases between them. This CDR3 spans 13 amino acids. CDR1 and CDR2 from the germline V gene are LNHNV and YYDKDF (reference sequence). CDR3 sequence (DNA): TGTGCCACCAGCCGCCCGGACCCAGGGGTAAAGTTCTTC. Its translation is CATSRPDPGVKFF. Looking up the rest from reference TRBV15 and TRBJ2-1 gives the full variable domain: DAMVIQNPRYQVTQFGKPVTLSCSQTLNHNVMYWYQQKSSQAPKLLFHYYDKDFNNEADTPDNFQSRRPNTSFCFLDIRSPGLGDTAMYLCATSRPDPGVKFFGPGTRLTVL.